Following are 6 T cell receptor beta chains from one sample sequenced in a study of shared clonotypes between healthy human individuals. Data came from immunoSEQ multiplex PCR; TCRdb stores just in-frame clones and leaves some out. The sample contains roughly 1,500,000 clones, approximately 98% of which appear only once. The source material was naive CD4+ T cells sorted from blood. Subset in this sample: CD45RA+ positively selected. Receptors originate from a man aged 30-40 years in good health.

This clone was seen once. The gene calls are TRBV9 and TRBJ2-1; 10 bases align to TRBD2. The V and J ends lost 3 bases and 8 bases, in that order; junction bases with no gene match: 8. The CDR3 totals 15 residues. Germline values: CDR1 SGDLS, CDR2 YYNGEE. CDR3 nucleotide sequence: TGTGCCAGCAGCGACGCTAGCGGGAGTAAGTATGAGCAGTTCTTC. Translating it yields CASSDASGSKYEQFF.

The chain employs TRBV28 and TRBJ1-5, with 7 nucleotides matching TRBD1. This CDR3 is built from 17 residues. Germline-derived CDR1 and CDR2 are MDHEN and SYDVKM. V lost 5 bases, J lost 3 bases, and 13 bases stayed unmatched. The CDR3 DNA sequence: TGTGCCAGCAGTACCTCTTTGCAGGGGGGCGACAATCAGCCCCAGCATTTT. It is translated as CASSTSLQGGDNQPQHF.

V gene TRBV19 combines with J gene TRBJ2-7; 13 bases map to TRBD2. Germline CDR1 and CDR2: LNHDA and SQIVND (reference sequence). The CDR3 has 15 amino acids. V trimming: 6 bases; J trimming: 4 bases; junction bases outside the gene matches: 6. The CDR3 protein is CASRGGTSGMYEQYF. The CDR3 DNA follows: TGTGCCAGTAGGGGAGGGACTAGCGGGATGTACGAGCAGTACTTC. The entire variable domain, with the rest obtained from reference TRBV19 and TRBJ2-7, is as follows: DGGITQSPKYLFRKEGQNVTLSCEQNLNHDAMYWYRQDPGQGLRLIYYSQIVNDFQKGDIAEGYSVSREKKESFPLTVTSAQKNPTAFYLCASRGGTSGMYEQYFGPGTRLTVT.

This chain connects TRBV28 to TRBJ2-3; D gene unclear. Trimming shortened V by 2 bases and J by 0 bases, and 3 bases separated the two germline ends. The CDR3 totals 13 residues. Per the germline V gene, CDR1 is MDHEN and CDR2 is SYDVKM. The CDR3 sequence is CASSLLSTDTQYF. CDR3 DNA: TGTGCCAGCAGTTTACTTAGCACAGATACGCAGTATTTT.

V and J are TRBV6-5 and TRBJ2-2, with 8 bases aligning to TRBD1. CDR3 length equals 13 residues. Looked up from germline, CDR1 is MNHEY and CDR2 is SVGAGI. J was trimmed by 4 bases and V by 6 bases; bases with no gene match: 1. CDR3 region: CASRDRVTGELFF. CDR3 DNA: TGTGCCAGCAGGGACAGGGTCACCGGGGAGCTGTTTTTT.

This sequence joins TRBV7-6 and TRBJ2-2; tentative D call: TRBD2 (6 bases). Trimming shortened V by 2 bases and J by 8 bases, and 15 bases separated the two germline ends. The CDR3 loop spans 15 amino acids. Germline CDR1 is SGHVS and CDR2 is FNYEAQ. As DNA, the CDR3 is TGTGCCAGCAGCTTACGGTTTAGCGGAGGGGGGGAGCTGTTTTTT. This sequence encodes CASSLRFSGGGELFF.